This T cell receptor (beta chain) is from a study of breast tumors, draining lymph nodes, adjacent tissues. General observations from the study: Tumor TCR diversity was below lymph nodes but above nontumor tissue. Luminal-like breast cancer showed significantly higher tumor–nontumor repertoire similarity than basal-like. The data were judged consistent with most tumor T cells coming from lymph node and expanding in tumor. Tumor T cell lymph node origin was a supported hypothesis, not proven.

About this clonotype itself: Its cognate antigen is unknown.

Breast cancer patients provided tissue from their axillary draining lymph nodes. TCRdb itself ran the multiplex PCR reads through MiXCR, one entry per CDR3 protein. Of 200,000 to 300,000 distinct CDR3 sequences in the sample, 30% to 35% were seen once. The CDR3 consists of 12 residues. Trimming pared 4 bases from V and 3 bases from J, leaving 6 bases between. Germline V lookup: CDR1 SNHLY, CDR2 FYNNEI. This sequence joins TRBV2 and TRBJ1-2; D is uncertain. Sequencing was done on a sample of axillary lymph node tissue. The source is a female donor with breast cancer. Some clones in this sample may be carry-over from other donors' samples. DNA for the CDR3: TGTGCCAGCAGTGCGACGGACTATGGCTACACCTTC. Amino acid sequence: CASSATDYGYTF.